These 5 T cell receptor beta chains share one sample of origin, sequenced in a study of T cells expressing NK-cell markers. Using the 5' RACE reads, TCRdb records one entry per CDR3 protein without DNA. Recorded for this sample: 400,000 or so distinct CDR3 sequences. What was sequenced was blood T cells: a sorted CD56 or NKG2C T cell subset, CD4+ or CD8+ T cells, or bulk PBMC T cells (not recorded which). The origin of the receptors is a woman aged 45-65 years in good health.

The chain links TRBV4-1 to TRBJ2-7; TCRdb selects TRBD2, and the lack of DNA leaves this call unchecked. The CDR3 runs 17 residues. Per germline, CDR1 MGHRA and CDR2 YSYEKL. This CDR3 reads CASSQGWRRSGDNEQYF.

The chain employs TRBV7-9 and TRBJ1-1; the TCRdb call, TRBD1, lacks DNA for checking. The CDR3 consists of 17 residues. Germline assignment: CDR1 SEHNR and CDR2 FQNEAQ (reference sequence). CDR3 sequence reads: CASSPTKRAGGNTEAFF.

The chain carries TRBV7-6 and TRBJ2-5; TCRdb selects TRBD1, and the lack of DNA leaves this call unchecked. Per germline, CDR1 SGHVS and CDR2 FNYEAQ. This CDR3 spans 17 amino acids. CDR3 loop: CASSLDRSGTEQETQYF.

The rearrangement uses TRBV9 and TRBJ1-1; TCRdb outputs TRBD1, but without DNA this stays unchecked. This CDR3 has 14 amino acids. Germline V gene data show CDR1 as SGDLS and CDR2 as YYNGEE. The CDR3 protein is CASSVRQDNTEAFF.

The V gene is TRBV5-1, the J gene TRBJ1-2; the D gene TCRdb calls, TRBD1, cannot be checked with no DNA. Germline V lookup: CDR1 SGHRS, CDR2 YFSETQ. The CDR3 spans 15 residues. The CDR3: CASSSAGTGADGYTF.